The rows below give T cell receptor beta chains drawn from one sample of a study of cytomegalovirus exposure and HLA in healthy donors. Here immunoSEQ multiplex PCR was the method, and the copy in TCRdb shows in-frame clones only, minus some. Of around 150,000 clones listed, approximately 87% are singletons. Material for sequencing was PBMCs. These TCRs come from a man aged 35-49 years in good health and CMV-seronegative. Both conserved end residues are part of each CDR3. Fields, in order: CDR3 DNA, CDR3 protein, V gene, D gene, CDR3 length, clone size, J gene. D genes are given only for firm matches. The size of a clone is reported for some rows only, either as once, few or many, or as a class for expanded clones.

TGCGCCAGCAGCCAAGAAGGGCGGGAGGCTAATGAAAAACTGTTTTTT | CASSQEGREANEKLFF | TRBV4-1 | . | 16 | few | TRBJ1-4
TGTGCCAGCAGTTACTCTGGACAGGGGGCTGGAAACACCATATATTTT | CASSYSGQGAGNTIYF | TRBV6-6 | TRBD1 | 16 | . | TRBJ1-3
TGTGCCAGCAGCTTTGGCGGGGACGGCGGAACTGAAGCTTTCTTT | CASSFGGDGGTEAFF | TRBV13 | . | 15 | . | TRBJ1-1
TGTGCCAGCAGCTTAGGTGTCGGGGGACAGGGCACTGAAGCTTTCTTT | CASSLGVGGQGTEAFF | TRBV7-2 | TRBD1 | 16 | . | TRBJ1-1
TGCGCCAGCAGCCAAGGCCGGGACAGGGCCTACGAGCAGTACTTC | CASSQGRDRAYEQYF | TRBV4-3 | TRBD1 | 15 | . | TRBJ2-7
TGTGCCAGCAGCCGTCACCTAGCGGCGAGCTCCTACGAGCAGTACTTC | CASSRHLAASSYEQYF | TRBV7-2 | TRBD2 | 16 | . | TRBJ2-7
TGTGCCAGTAGTATCTTCTTCAGGGTGAAGGATCAGCCCCAGCATTTT | CASSIFFRVKDQPQHF | TRBV19 | . | 16 | once | TRBJ1-5
TGCGCCAGCAGCCCGGGACAATCGAGCTCCTACGAGCAGTACTTC | CASSPGQSSSYEQYF | TRBV5-1 | . | 15 | . | TRBJ2-7
TGCGCCAGCAGCTCGGGTTTTGGGACCGCGGGGAGCAACGAGCAGTACTTC | CASSSGFGTAGSNEQYF | TRBV5-1 | . | 17 | . | TRBJ2-7
TGCGCCAGCAGCTTGGACCGGTCTAACGAGCAGTACTTC | CASSLDRSNEQYF | TRBV5-1 | . | 13 | . | TRBJ2-7
TGCGCCAGCAGCCAACCAGACAGGGGTTACGAGCAGTACTTC | CASSQPDRGYEQYF | TRBV4-1 | TRBD1 | 14 | . | TRBJ2-7
TGTGCCAGCAGTGACGTGCAGGGGGAATTGGACTATGGCTACACCTTC | CASSDVQGELDYGYTF | TRBV2 | TRBD1 | 16 | few | TRBJ1-2
TGCGCCAGCAGCTTGGAAGGTGGGACACAGCAGTTCTTC | CASSLEGGTQQFF | TRBV5-1 | . | 13 | once | TRBJ2-1
TGTGCCTGGAGAAGGCGAGGAGATGACTATGGCTACACCTTC | CAWRRRGDDYGYTF | TRBV30 | . | 14 | . | TRBJ1-2
TGTGCCAGCAGTTTCGCTAGCGGGGGGGAGTACGAGCAGTACTTC | CASSFASGGEYEQYF | TRBV27 | TRBD2 | 15 | once | TRBJ2-7
TGTGCCAGCAGTTGGCGAGGGGGCGTTAAAGCTTTCTTT | CASSWRGGVKAFF | TRBV28 | TRBD1 | 13 | . | TRBJ1-1
TGTGCCACCAGCAGAGATCCAGCGGGGGGCGAGCAGTACTTC | CATSRDPAGGEQYF | TRBV15 | TRBD2 | 14 | . | TRBJ2-7